This record covers a single T cell receptor (beta chain). The data stem from a study of cytomegalovirus exposure and HLA in healthy donors. With 60 Vbeta and 13 Jbeta primers, the PCR was carried out. Sequenced by immunoSEQ multiplex PCR; TCRdb stores in-frame clones only, minus some. The table includes fewer than 250,000 clones, over 60% detected once. The CDR3 is 14 residues long. V was shortened by 7 bases and J by 1 base, with 11 bases between the two germline ends. Germline assignment: CDR1 SGDLS and CDR2 YYNGEE. V gene TRBV9 combines with J gene TRBJ2-2; TRBD2 is a possible D gene (5 bases). The specimen sequenced was PBMCs. The clonotype comes from a male donor in good health and CMV-seronegative. CDR3 DNA: TGTGCCAGCGGGCGGGCGATGAACACCGGGGAGCTGTTTTTT. Translating gives CASGRAMNTGELFF. The variable domain in full, with the rest retrieved from reference TRBV9 and TRBJ2-2, is DSGVTQTPKHLITATGQRVTLRCSPRSGDLSVYWYQQSLDQGLQFLIQYYNGEERAKGNILERFSAQQFPDLHSELNLSSLELGDSALYFCASGRAMNTGELFFGEGSRLTVL.